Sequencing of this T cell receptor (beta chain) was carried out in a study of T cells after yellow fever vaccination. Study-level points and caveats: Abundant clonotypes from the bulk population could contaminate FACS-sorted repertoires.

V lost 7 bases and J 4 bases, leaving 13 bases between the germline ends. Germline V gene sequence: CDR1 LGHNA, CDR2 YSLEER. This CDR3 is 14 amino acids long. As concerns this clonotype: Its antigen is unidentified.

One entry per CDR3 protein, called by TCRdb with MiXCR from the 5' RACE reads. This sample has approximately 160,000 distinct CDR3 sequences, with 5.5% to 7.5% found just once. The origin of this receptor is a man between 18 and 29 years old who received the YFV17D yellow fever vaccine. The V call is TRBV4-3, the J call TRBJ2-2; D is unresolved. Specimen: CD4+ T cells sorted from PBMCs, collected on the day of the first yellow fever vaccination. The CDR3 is CASTTGFTTGELFF. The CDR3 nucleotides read TGCGCCAGCACCACCGGGTTCACCACCGGGGAGCTGTTTTTT.